Listed below are T cell receptor beta chains from one sample, sequenced in a study of T cell repertoires in aging, cancer and after chemotherapy. One entry per CDR3 protein results from TCRdb running MiXCR on the multiplex PCR reads. The sample has about 2,300 distinct CDR3 sequences, roughly 26% seen once; the top ten hold roughly 6.7%. What was sequenced was blood. The receptors originated from a human donor with a solid tumor. Each CDR3 is given with its conserved first and last residue. The D gene is left open where the match is weak. Only part of the rows carry a size: once, few, many, or a class if the clone is expanded.

>TRBV13|TRBJ2-4|TRBD2|.
CASSLGSGRALGPPFF
TGTGCCAGCAGCTTGGGGAGCGGGAGGGCTCTGGGCCCCCCGTTCTTC
>TRBV7-2|TRBJ2-2|.|medium-sized
CASSRPTGELFF
TGTGCCAGCAGCCGACCCACCGGGGAGCTGTTTTTT
>TRBV30|TRBJ1-5|.|.
CAWSVGGPGQPQHF
TGTGCCTGGAGTGTAGGGGGTCCGGGACAGCCCCAGCATTTT
>TRBV7-9|TRBJ2-7|TRBD1|few
CASSPLGQGAGEQYF
TGTGCCAGCAGCCCGCTCGGACAGGGGGCGGGCGAGCAGTACTTC
>TRBV20-1|TRBJ2-3|.|.
CSARSPTSTDTQYF
TGCAGTGCCCGGAGTCCTACTAGCACAGATACGCAGTATTTT
>TRBV29-1|TRBJ2-7|TRBD2|large
CSVEGMPRGLHGGQYF
TGCAGCGTTGAAGGGATGCCCCGGGGACTACATGGGGGGCAGTACTTC
>TRBV7-3|TRBJ2-5|.|few
CASSRAPLGETQYF
TGTGCCAGCAGCAGGGCACCCTTAGGAGAGACCCAGTACTTC
>TRBV27|TRBJ2-7|TRBD2|.
CASSSLSGDPSYEQYF
TGTGCCAGCAGTTCCCTTAGCGGGGACCCCTCCTACGAGCAGTACTTC
>TRBV7-9|TRBJ1-1|TRBD1|.
CASSQGQGAANTEAFF
TGTGCCAGCAGCCAAGGACAGGGGGCAGCGAACACTGAAGCTTTCTTT
>TRBV20-1|TRBJ2-7|TRBD1|medium-sized
CSAAGGGSYEQYF
TGCAGTGCCGCAGGGGGCGGGTCCTACGAGCAGTACTTC
>TRBV29-1|TRBJ2-3|.|.
CSAGGSTDTQYF
TGCAGCGCCGGAGGTAGCACAGATACGCAGTATTTT
>TRBV7-2|TRBJ2-7|.|medium-sized
CASSLDPPYEQYF
TGTGCCAGCAGCTTAGACCCCCCCTACGAGCAGTACTTC
>TRBV5-6|TRBJ2-7|TRBD2|.
CASSSLAGVGHEQYF
TGTGCCAGCAGCTCCCTAGCGGGAGTTGGTCACGAGCAGTACTTC
>TRBV27|TRBJ2-1|.|.
CASSFDGTHYNEQFF
TGTGCCAGCAGTTTTGACGGGACCCATTACAATGAGCAGTTCTTC
>TRBV20-1|TRBJ1-1|TRBD1|.
CSAEETGAEAFF
TGCAGTGCTGAAGAAACAGGGGCTGAAGCTTTCTTT
>TRBV7-9|TRBJ1-1|.|few
CASSFAGRGTEAFF
TGTGCCAGCAGCTTCGCAGGAAGGGGGACTGAAGCTTTCTTT
>TRBV5-1|TRBJ2-7|TRBD2|few
CASSYTLAGGDEQYF
TGCGCCAGCAGCTACACACTAGCGGGAGGAGACGAGCAGTACTTC
>TRBV19|TRBJ2-1|.|.
CASRPGMQGGGEQFF
TGTGCCAGTAGACCCGGAATGCAGGGGGGTGGTGAGCAGTTCTTC
>TRBV19|TRBJ2-7|TRBD2|medium-sized
CASSTRSGFSSYEQYF
TGTGCCAGTAGTACGCGTAGCGGGTTTAGCTCCTACGAGCAGTACTTC
>TRBV12-3/TRBV12-4|TRBJ2-7|.|.
CASSSVRPGPYEQYF
TGTGCCAGCAGTTCTGTCCGGCCAGGCCCCTACGAGCAGTACTTC
>TRBV6-6|TRBJ1-2|.|few
CASSRDTSSYGYTF
TGTGCCAGCAGTAGAGACACTTCGTCATATGGCTACACCTTC
>TRBV27|TRBJ2-1|TRBD2|few
CASSRTSGSWDEQFF
TGTGCTAGCAGTAGGACTAGCGGGAGCTGGGATGAGCAGTTCTTC
>TRBV20-1|TRBJ2-7|TRBD2|large
CSARTSNAYEQYF
TGCAGTGCTAGGACTAGCAATGCCTACGAGCAGTACTTC
>TRBV29-1|TRBJ2-3|TRBD1|.
CSVKSPGQGYLTDTQYF
TGCAGCGTTAAATCTCCGGGACAGGGGTACCTCACAGATACGCAGTATTTT
>TRBV6-1|TRBJ1-1|TRBD1|.
CAGSARGNYEAFF
TGTGCCGGCAGTGCCAGGGGGAACTATGAAGCTTTCTTT
>TRBV6-5|TRBJ1-2|.|large
CASSYVAESYGYTF
TGTGCCAGCAGTTACGTGGCTGAATCCTATGGCTACACCTTC
>TRBV15|TRBJ2-7|.|medium-sized
CATSRGVAGTPTDEQYF
TGTGCCACCAGCAGAGGAGTTGCCGGGACACCAACGGACGAGCAGTACTTC
>TRBV20-1|TRBJ1-2|.|few
CSARGAGNWYGYTF
TGCAGTGCTAGAGGGGCAGGGAATTGGTATGGCTACACCTTC
>TRBV19|TRBJ1-1|.|few
CASRNQGGGTEAFF
TGTGCCAGTCGAAACCAGGGAGGAGGGACTGAAGCTTTCTTT
>TRBV27|TRBJ1-5|.|few
CASKSTGNPNQPQHF
TGTGCCAGCAAATCCACAGGGAACCCAAATCAGCCCCAGCATTTT
>TRBV6-5|TRBJ2-7|TRBD1|large
CASSYSVGQAYEQYF
TGTGCCAGCAGTTATAGCGTCGGACAGGCCTACGAGCAGTACTTC
>TRBV7-9|TRBJ2-4|.|.
CASSFTRGAVAKNIQYF
TGTGCCAGCAGCTTTACCCGGGGGGCGGTAGCCAAAAACATTCAGTACTTC
>TRBV18|TRBJ1-2|.|.
CASSPGAYGYTF
TGTGCCAGCTCACCGGGAGCCTATGGCTACACCTTC
>TRBV6-6|TRBJ2-2|TRBD2|.
CASRDLLAENTGELFF
TGTGCCAGCAGAGACCTCCTAGCGGAGAACACCGGGGAGCTGTTTTTT
>TRBV20-1|TRBJ2-3|.|once
CSATTDTDTQYF
TGCAGTGCTACTACAGACACAGATACGCAGTATTTT
>TRBV12-3/TRBV12-4|TRBJ1-3|.|medium-sized
CASSLGRVGNTIYF
TGTGCCAGCAGTTTAGGCAGGGTGGGAAACACCATATATTTT
>TRBV18|TRBJ1-2|TRBD1|.
CASSPGQGANGYTF
TGTGCCAGCTCACCGGGACAGGGGGCAAATGGCTACACCTTC